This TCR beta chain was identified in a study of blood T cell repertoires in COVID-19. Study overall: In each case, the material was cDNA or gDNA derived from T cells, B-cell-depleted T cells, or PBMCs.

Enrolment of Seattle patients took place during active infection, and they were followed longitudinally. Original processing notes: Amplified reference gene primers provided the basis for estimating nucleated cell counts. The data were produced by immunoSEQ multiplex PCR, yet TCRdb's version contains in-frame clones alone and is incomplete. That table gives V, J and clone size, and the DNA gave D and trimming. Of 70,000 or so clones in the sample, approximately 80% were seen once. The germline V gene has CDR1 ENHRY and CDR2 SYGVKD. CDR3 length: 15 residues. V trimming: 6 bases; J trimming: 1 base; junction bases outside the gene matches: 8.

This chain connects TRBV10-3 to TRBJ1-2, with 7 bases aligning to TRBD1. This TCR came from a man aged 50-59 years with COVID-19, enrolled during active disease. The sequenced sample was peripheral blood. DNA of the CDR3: TGTGCCATCAGCTCCCGGGACAGCCTTAACTATGGCTACACCTTC. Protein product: CAISSRDSLNYGYTF.